The source of this TCR beta chain is a study of blood T cells in healthy people across ages. Total RNA amounts of at least 6 micrograms were extracted per sample. The authors ran a second PCR of about 6 to 12 cycles using a sample-barcoded 5' primer and a J-beta primer mix. TCRdb reprocessed the 5' RACE reads via MiXCR and lists one record per CDR3 protein. The sample shows a few hundred thousand distinct CDR3 sequences, 52% of them seen only once. From germline, CDR1 is SGHKS and CDR2 YYEKEE (reference sequence). Trimming shortened V by 4 bases and J by 6 bases, and 11 bases separated the two germline ends. The CDR3 sequence is 13 residues long.

The chain is built from TRBV5-5 and TRBJ2-1; maybe TRBD1 (5 bases). This clonotype was sampled from a man aged 55-75 years in good health. Sequenced: blood. The CDR3, as DNA: TGTGCCAGCAGCCCAGGGAATACCAATGAGCAGTTCTTC. Translation: CASSPGNTNEQFF.